One and the same sample provided the 8 T cell receptor beta chains below, sequenced in a study of T-cell memory formation after mild COVID-19. TCRdb fed the 5' RACE reads into MiXCR, producing one record per CDR3 protein. The data hold 470,000 or so distinct CDR3 sequences, with about 20% observed a single time. The sample was PBMCs or a T cell subset sorted from them (not recorded which). Receptor source: an adult woman who had mild COVID-19 (a few samples of this study predate the infection). Cell type and time point are not known.

The chain joins TRBV29-1 to TRBJ2-7, with 7 bases fitting TRBD2. Germline CDR1 reads SQVTM; CDR2 reads ANQGSEA. The CDR3 is 13 amino acids. The V and J ends lost 5 bases and 2 bases, in that order; junction bases with no gene match: 6. The CDR3 nucleotides read TGCAGCGTTCGGGGGGAGGTCCCCTACGAGCAGTACTTC. Amino acids: CSVRGEVPYEQYF.

The chain recombines TRBV27 with TRBJ1-1; 7 bases map to TRBD1. With 3 bases clipped from V and 6 bases from J, the junction kept 16 bases outside the gene matches. The CDR3 has 17 residues. Germline CDR1 and CDR2: MNHEY and SMNVEV (reference sequence). CDR3 DNA sequence: TGTGCCAGCAGTTTTAGGCTAAGGACCGACAGGGCGGCTGAAGCTTTCTTT. This sequence encodes CASSFRLRTDRAAEAFF.

This chain joins TRBV12-3 or TRBV12-4 and TRBJ1-1, with D perhaps matching TRBD1 (6 bases). The CDR3 contains 14 residues. Trimming stripped 3 bases from V and 4 bases from J, with 12 bases between. The CDR3 is CASSFVRGITEAFF. CDR3 coding DNA: TGTGCCAGCAGTTTCGTAAGGGGGATCACTGAAGCTTTCTTT.

The rearrangement links TRBV30 to TRBJ2-7; 7 bases align to TRBD1. This CDR3 comprises 14 residues. After removal of 4 bases from V and 2 bases from J, the junction contained 8 bases not matched to a gene. CDR1 and CDR2 (germline): GTSNPN, SVGIG (reference sequence). The CDR3 DNA sequence: TGTGCCTGGAACCCCGGGACAGCTGCCTACGAGCAGTACTTC. This encodes CAWNPGTAAYEQYF.

This clonotype was recorded a few times. This chain connects TRBV2 to TRBJ2-1; unclear D gene. The CDR3 totals 15 residues. V was shortened by 1 base and J by 5 bases, with 12 bases between the two germline ends. Germline V gene data show CDR1 as SNHLY and CDR2 as FYNNEI. The CDR3 is CASSEGTYTNNEQFF. CDR3 sequence (DNA): TGTGCCAGCAGTGAAGGGACGTATACAAACAATGAGCAGTTCTTC.

This clonotype appeared many times. The J gene is TRBJ2-1, the V gene TRBV7-9; 7 bases fit TRBD2. V lost 3 bases and J lost 2; bases outside the gene matches: 4. CDR3 length: 15 amino acids. The germline gives CDR1 SEHNR, CDR2 FQNEAQ (reference sequence). CDR3: CASSLGGGPYNEQFF. The CDR3 bases are TGTGCCAGCAGCTTGGGCGGGGGTCCCTACAATGAGCAGTTCTTC.

This rearrangement joins TRBV9 to TRBJ1-1; D may be TRBD1 (6 bases). Trimming removed 4 bases from V and 3 bases from J, with 16 bases in between. Germline lookup yields CDR1 SGDLS and CDR2 YYNGEE. The CDR3 totals 15 residues. This CDR3 is CASSTRDRWDTEAFF. The CDR3 DNA follows: TGTGCCAGCAGCACCCGAGACAGGTGGGACACTGAAGCTTTCTTT.

The chain couples TRBV20-1 to TRBJ1-4; the match to TRBD1 covers 9 bases. V lost 0 bases and J lost 2; bases outside the gene matches: 4. The CDR3 covers 16 residues. Germline V gene sequence: CDR1 DFQATT, CDR2 SNEGSKA (reference sequence). CDR3 sequence (DNA): TGCAGTGCTAGAGATAGACAGGGGGATACTAATGAAAAACTGTTTTTT. Its translation: CSARDRQGDTNEKLFF.